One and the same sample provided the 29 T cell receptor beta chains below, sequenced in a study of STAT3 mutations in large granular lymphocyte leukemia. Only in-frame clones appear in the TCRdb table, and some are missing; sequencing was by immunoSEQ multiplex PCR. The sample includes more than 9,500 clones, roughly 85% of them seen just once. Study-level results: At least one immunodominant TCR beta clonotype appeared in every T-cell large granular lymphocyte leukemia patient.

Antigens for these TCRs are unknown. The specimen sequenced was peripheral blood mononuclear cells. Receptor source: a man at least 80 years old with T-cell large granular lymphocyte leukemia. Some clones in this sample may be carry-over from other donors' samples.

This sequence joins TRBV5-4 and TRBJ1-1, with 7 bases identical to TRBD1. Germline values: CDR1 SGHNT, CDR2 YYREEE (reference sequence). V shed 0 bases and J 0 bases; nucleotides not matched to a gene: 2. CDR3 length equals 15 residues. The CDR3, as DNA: TGTGCCAGCAGCTTGGGGGGGACAGTGAACACTGAAGCTTTCTTT. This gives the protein CASSLGGTVNTEAFF.

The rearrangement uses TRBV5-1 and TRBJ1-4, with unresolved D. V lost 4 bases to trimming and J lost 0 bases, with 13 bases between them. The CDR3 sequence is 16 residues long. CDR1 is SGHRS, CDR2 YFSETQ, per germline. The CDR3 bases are TGCGCCAGCAGCCCGTGGACGGACGCAACTAATGAAAAACTGTTTTTT. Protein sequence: CASSPWTDATNEKLFF.

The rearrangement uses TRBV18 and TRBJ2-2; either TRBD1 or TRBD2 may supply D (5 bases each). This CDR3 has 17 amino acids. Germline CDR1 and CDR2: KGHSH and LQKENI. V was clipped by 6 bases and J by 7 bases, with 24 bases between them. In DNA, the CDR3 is TGTGCCAGCTCCCCAAACACAGGACGGGGTGAGAGCGGGGAGCTGTTTTTT. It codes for CASSPNTGRGESGELFF. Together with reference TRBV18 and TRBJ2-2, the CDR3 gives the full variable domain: NAGVMQNPRHLVRRRGQEARLRCSPMKGHSHVYWYRQLPEEGLKFMVYLQKENIIDESGMPKERFSAEFPKEGPSILRIQQVVRGDSAAYFCASSPNTGRGESGELFFGEGSRLTVL.

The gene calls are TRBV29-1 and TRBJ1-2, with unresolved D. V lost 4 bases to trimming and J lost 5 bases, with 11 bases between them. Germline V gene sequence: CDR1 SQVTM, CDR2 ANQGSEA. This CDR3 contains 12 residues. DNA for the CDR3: TGCAGCGTTGTCACAGAGGATTATGGCTACACCTTC. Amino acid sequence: CSVVTEDYGYTF.

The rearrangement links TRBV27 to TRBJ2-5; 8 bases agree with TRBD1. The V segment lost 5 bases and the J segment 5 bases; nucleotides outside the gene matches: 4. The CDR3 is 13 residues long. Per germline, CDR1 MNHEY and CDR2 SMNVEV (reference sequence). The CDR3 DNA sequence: TGTGCCAGCAGTAACGACAGGGGTGAGACCCAGTACTTC. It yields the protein CASSNDRGETQYF.

CDR3 sequence (DNA): TGTGCCAGCAGCCGCGGGCTTAATGAGCAGTTCTTC. This codes for CASSRGLNEQFF. V gene TRBV5-6 combines with J gene TRBJ2-1; D is possibly TRBD2 (5 bases). V shed 4 bases and J shed 7 bases, with 9 bases lying between them. The germline CDR1 and CDR2 sequences are SGHDT and YYEEEE. This CDR3 spans 12 amino acids.

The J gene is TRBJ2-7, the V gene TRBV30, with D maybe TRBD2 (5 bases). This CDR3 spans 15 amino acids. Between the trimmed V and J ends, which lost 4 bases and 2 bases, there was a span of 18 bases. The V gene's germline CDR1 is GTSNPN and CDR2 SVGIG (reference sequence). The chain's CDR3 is CAWNRMGRAPYEQYF. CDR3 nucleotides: TGTGCCTGGAACCGCATGGGGAGAGCCCCCTACGAGCAGTACTTC.

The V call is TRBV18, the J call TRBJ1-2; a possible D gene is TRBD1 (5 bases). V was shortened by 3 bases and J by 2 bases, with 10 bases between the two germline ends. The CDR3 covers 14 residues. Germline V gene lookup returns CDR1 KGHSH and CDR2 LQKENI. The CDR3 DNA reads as TGTGCCAGCTCACCCGGGGCGGGCAACTATGGCTACACCTTC. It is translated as CASSPGAGNYGYTF.

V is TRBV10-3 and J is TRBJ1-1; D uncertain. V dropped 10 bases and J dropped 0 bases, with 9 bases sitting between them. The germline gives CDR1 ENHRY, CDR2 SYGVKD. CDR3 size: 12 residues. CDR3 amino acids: CATGEMNTEAFF. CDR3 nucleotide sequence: TGTGCCACCGGCGAAATGAACACTGAAGCTTTCTTT.

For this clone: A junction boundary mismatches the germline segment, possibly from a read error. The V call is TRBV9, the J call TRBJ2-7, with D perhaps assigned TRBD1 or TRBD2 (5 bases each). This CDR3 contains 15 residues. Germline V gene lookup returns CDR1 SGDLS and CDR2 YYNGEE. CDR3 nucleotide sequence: TGTGCCAGCAGCGTTAGCGCTGAAGCCGGGACGAGACAAAACTTC. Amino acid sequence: CASSVSAEAGTRQNF.

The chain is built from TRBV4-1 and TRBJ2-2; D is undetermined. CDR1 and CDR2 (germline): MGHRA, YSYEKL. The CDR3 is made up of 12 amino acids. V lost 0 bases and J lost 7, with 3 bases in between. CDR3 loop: CASSQEYGELFF. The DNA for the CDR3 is TGCGCCAGCAGCCAAGAGTACGGGGAGCTGTTTTTT.

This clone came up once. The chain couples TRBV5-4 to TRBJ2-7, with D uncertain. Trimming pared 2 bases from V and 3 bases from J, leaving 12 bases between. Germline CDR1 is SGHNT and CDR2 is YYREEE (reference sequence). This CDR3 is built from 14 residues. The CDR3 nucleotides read TGTGCCAGCAGCTTCAAAGGCAAGAACTACGAGCAGTACTTC. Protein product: CASSFKGKNYEQYF.

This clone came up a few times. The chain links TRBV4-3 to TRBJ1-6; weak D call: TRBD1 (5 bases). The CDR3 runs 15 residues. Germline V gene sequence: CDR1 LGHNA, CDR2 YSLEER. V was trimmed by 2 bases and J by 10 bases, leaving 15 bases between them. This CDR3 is CASSQTPYGDSPLHF. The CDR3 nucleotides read TGCGCCAGCAGCCAAACTCCTTACGGGGACTCACCCCTCCACTTT.

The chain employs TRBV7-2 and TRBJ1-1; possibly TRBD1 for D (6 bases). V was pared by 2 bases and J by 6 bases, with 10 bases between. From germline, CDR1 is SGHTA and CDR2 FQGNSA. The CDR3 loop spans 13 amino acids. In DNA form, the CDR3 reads TGTGCCAGCAGCTTAAATTGGGGGCCTGAAGCTTTCTTT. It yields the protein CASSLNWGPEAFF.

CDR3 bases: TGTGCCAGCAGCCCCAGGGGGGTTTTTGGGTCCGGGGAGCTGTTTTTT. Translated: CASSPRGVFGSGELFF. The V call is TRBV14, the J call TRBJ2-2; D is perhaps TRBD1 (7 bases). The CDR3 runs 16 residues. The germline V gene encodes CDR1 SGHDN and CDR2 FVKESK. V lost 4 bases and J lost 6, with 18 bases in between.

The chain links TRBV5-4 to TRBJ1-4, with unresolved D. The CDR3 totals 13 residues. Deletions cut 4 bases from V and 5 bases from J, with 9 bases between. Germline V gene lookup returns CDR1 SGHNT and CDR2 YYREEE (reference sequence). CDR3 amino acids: CASSPDKNEKLFF. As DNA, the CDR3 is TGTGCCAGCAGCCCCGATAAGAATGAAAAACTGTTTTTT. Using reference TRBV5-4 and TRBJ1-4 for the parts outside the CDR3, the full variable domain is ETGVTQSPTHLIKTRGQQVTLRCSSQSGHNTVSWYQQALGQGPQFIFQYYREEENGRGNFPPRFSGLQFPNYSSELNVNALELDDSALYLCASSPDKNEKLFFGSGTQLSVL.

This chain's CDR3 is CASSLGGTGSETQYF. CDR3 bases: TGCGCCAGCAGCTTGGGTGGGACAGGGTCAGAGACCCAGTACTTC. V gene TRBV5-1 combines with J gene TRBJ2-5, with 9 positions matching TRBD1. The CDR3 is 15 amino acids. V lost 0 bases, J lost 4 bases, and 4 bases stayed unmatched. Germline V CDR1 and CDR2: SGHRS, YFSETQ. Full variable domain (rest looked up from reference TRBV5-1 and TRBJ2-5): KAGVTQTPRYLIKTRGQQVTLSCSPISGHRSVSWYQQTPGQGLQFLFEYFSETQRNKGNFPGRFSGRQFSNSRSEMNVSTLELGDSALYLCASSLGGTGSETQYFGPGTRLLVL.

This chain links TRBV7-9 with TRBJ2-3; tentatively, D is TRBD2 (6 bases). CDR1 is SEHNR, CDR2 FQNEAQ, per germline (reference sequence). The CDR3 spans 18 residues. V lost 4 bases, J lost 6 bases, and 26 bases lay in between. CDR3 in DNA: TGTGCCAGCAGCTCAGGGATGTCGTGGGGACTGACCCCGGATACGCAGTATTTT. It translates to CASSSGMSWGLTPDTQYF. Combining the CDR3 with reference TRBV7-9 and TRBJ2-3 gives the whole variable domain DTGVSQNPRHKITKRGQNVTFRCDPISEHNRLYWYRQTLGQGPEFLTYFQNEAQLEKSRLLSDRFSAERPKGSFSTLEIQRTEQGDSAMYLCASSSGMSWGLTPDTQYFGPGTRLTVL.

The DNA for the CDR3 is TGTGCCAGCAGCCAAACGGAAAAACTGTTTTTT. Translation: CASSQTEKLFF. The V gene is TRBV14, the J gene TRBJ1-4; D unclear. V lost 2 bases and J 8 bases, leaving 3 bases between the germline ends. From germline, CDR1 is SGHDN and CDR2 FVKESK. The CDR3 has 11 residues.

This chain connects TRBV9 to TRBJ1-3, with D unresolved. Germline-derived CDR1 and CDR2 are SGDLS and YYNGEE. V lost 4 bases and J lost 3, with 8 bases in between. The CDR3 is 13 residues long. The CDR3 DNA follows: TGTGCCAGCAGCCAAGGATTTGGAAACACCATATATTTT. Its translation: CASSQGFGNTIYF.

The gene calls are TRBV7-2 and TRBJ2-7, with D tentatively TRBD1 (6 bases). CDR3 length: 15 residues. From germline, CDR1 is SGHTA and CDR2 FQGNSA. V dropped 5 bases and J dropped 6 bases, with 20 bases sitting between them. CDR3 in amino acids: CASSPRDIGRFEQYF. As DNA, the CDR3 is TGTGCCAGCAGCCCCCGGGACATCGGACGATTCGAGCAGTACTTC. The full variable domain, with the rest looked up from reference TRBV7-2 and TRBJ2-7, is GAGVSQSPSNKVTEKGKDVELRCDPISGHTALYWYRQSLGQGLEFLIYFQGNSAPDKSGLPSDRFSAERTGGSVSTLTIQRTQQEDSAVYLCASSPRDIGRFEQYFGPGTRLTVT.

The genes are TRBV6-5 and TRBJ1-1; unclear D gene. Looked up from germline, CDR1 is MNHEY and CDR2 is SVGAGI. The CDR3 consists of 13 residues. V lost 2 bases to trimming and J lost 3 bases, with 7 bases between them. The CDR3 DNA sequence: TGTGCCAGCAGTTACGGGCCGCACACTGAAGCTTTCTTT. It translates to CASSYGPHTEAFF.

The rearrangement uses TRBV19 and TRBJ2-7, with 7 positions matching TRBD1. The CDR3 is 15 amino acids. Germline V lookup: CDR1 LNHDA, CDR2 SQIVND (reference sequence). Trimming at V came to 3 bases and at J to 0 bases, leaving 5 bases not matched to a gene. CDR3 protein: CASSIFRGSSYEQYF. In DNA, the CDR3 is TGTGCCAGTAGTATTTTCAGGGGGAGCTCCTACGAGCAGTACTTC.

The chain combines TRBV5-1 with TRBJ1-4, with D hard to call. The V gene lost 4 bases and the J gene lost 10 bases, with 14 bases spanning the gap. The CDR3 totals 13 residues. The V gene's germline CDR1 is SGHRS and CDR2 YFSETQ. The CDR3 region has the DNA TGCGCCAGCAGCCCGCCGGGAGTACGAAAACTGTTTTTT. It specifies CASSPPGVRKLFF.

The CDR3 sequence is CASSSANGGELYEQYF. The CDR3 nucleotides are TGTGCCAGCAGTTCAGCTAATGGGGGGGAACTGTACGAGCAGTACTTC. This sequence joins TRBV28 and TRBJ2-7; the match to TRBD2 covers 7 bases. This CDR3 spans 16 amino acids. CDR1 MDHEN and CDR2 SYDVKM come from the germline V gene. The V and J ends lost 4 bases and 4 bases, in that order; junction bases with no gene match: 13.

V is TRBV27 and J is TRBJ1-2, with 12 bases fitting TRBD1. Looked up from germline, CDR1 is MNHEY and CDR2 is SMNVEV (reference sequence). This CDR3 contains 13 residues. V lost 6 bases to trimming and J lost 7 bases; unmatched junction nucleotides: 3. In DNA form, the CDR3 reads TGTGCCAGCAGGGGACAGGGGGCTGTTGGCTACACCTTC. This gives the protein CASRGQGAVGYTF.

DNA of the CDR3: TGCGCCAGCAGCCAAGAGGGTAGGGGTGAAAAACTGTTTTTT. It specifies CASSQEGRGEKLFF. This chain connects TRBV4-3 to TRBJ1-4; weak D call: TRBD1 (5 bases). The germline V and J ends were trimmed by 0 bases and 7 bases, with 9 bases remaining between them. CDR3 length: 14 amino acids. Germline CDR1 and CDR2: LGHNA and YSLEER.

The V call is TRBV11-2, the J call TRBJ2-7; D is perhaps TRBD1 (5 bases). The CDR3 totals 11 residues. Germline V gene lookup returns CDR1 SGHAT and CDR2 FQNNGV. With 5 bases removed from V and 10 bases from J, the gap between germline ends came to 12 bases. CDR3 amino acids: CASSLQGHQYF. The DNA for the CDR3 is TGTGCCAGCAGCCTTCAGGGTCATCAGTACTTC.

CDR3 coding DNA: TGTGCCAGTAGTGAACAGGGAGTAGGTAACTATGGCTACACCTTC. It specifies CASSEQGVGNYGYTF. The rearrangement uses TRBV19 and TRBJ1-2; perhaps TRBD1 as D (6 bases). V lost 5 bases, J lost 1 base, and 14 bases lay in between. The CDR3 contains 15 residues. Germline lookup yields CDR1 LNHDA and CDR2 SQIVND (reference sequence).